Below, one T cell receptor (beta chain) is given with its context. RNA extraction was followed by reverse transcription into cDNA, which acted as the sequencing template. Method: immunoSEQ multiplex PCR; TCRdb's copy keeps in-frame clones and lacks some. The sample gives approximately 180,000 clones, 50% to 75% of which show up once; 16% is in the top ten. As for treatment: oral pan-JAK inhibitor, 5-10 mg twice daily. The data stem from a study of CD8+ T cells in alopecia areata. CDR3 length equals 15 residues. Germline V lookup: CDR1 GTSNPN, CDR2 SVGIG (reference sequence). The germline V and J ends were trimmed by 1 base and 7 bases, with 19 bases remaining between them.

The chain is built from TRBV30 and TRBJ2-5; D gene unclear. The source is a human donor with alopecia areata. The source material was CD4+ T cells sorted from blood, sampled at roughly week 58, from a patient treated with tofacitinib. The CDR3 DNA sequence: TGTGCCTGGAGTGCAAACGGTCCCCAGATAGGGACCCAGTACTTC. Protein product: CAWSANGPQIGTQYF.